The clone carrying this T cell receptor beta chain was recorded at least ten times. This sample was taken from a study of T cells after yellow fever vaccination. The CDR3 runs 14 residues. Germline values: CDR1 LGHDT, CDR2 YNNKEL (reference sequence). V gave up 4 bases and J gave up 0 bases; unmatched junction bases: 0. A process of 5'RACE template switching, which added a universal primer site and UMIs, was used to make TCR cDNA. TCRdb itself ran the 5' RACE reads through MiXCR, one entry per CDR3 protein. In the table there are under 250,000 distinct CDR3 sequences, around 3.1% of which are singletons.

The specimen was CD4+ T cells sorted from PBMCs, collected 10 days after the yellow fever booster vaccination. The chain links TRBV3-1 to TRBJ2-7; 10 bases agree with TRBD1. This TCR was sampled from a man aged 18 to 29 who received the YFV17D yellow fever vaccine. Here the CDR3 DNA reads TGTGCCAGCAGCCGGACAGGGGGCTCCTACGAGCAGTACTTC. This encodes CASSRTGGSYEQYF.